This T cell receptor (beta chain) was captured in a study of technical replicates of blood from several donors. Clones were read by immunoSEQ multiplex PCR, and TCRdb kept only the in-frame ones, dropping some. The table includes tens of thousands of clones, about 95% detected once. This clone came up once. The TCR comes from a human donor in good health. The specimen sequenced was T cells isolated from PBMCs.

DNA of the CDR3: TGTGCCAGCAGTGAGACTAGCGTCGAGCAGTACTTC. As protein: CASSETSVEQYF. The chain links TRBV6-1 to TRBJ2-7; 8 bases line up with TRBD2. CDR3 length: 12 amino acids. Germline trimming cut 3 bases from V and 6 bases from J; bases unmatched to any gene: 1. CDR1 is MNHNS, CDR2 SASEGT, per germline.